One sample yielded the 15 T cell receptor beta chains listed below, sequenced in a study of Graves' ophthalmopathy and Graves' hyperthyroidism. Amplified TCR beta CDR3 regions were obtained using RNA transcripts as template. First-round RT-PCR employed HTBI primers, with a second-round multiplex PCR after it. MiXCR was run by TCRdb on the multiplex PCR reads, yielding one entry per CDR3 protein. The data show over a million distinct CDR3 sequences, about 36% seen once. Sequenced sample: peripheral blood or thyroid tissue (not recorded which). Receptors originate from an adult man with Graves' hyperthyroidism.

The chain combines TRBV10-2 with TRBJ2-6; D perhaps matches TRBD2 (6 bases). Per the germline V gene, CDR1 is WSHSY and CDR2 is SAAADI. The CDR3 has 17 amino acids. V was pared by 0 bases and J by 2 bases, with 11 bases between. The CDR3 is CASSESRWGAGANVLTF. The CDR3 DNA reads as TGCGCCAGCAGTGAGTCCCGTTGGGGGGCTGGGGCCAACGTCCTGACTTTC.

As concerns this clonotype: The germline gene is not matched at one end of the junction; a read error may be the cause. The chain has TRBV9 and TRBJ2-2; possibly TRBD1 or TRBD2 for D (5 bases each). There are 17 residues in the CDR3. The germline CDR1 and CDR2 sequences are SGDLS and YYNGEE. CDR3: CASSPKDGAANTGELLF. As DNA, the CDR3 is TGTGCCAGCAGCCCTAAAGATGGGGCCGCGAACACCGGGGAGCTGCTTTTT.

With respect to this clonotype: A single base separates this from a much larger clone, so it may be a read error. The rearrangement links TRBV7-2 to TRBJ2-2, with D perhaps matching TRBD2 (6 bases). Germline V CDR1 and CDR2: SGHTA, FQGNSA. The length of the CDR3 is 13 residues. CDR3 sequence (DNA): TGTGCCAGCAGCTTAGACTGGAACGGGGGGCTGTTTTTT. It specifies CASSLDWNGGLFF.

This clonotype was detected ten times or more. This sequence joins TRBV20-1 and TRBJ2-7, with D perhaps TRBD1 (6 bases). Per germline, CDR1 DFQATT and CDR2 SNEGSKA (reference sequence). This CDR3 is 14 amino acids long. The germline V and J ends were trimmed by 6 bases and 2 bases, with 17 bases remaining between them. CDR3 nucleotides: TGCAGTGCCAAGGACAGCGGAACCACCTACGAGCAGTACTTC. Amino acids: CSAKDSGTTYEQYF.

The chain couples TRBV2 to TRBJ2-5, with D possibly being TRBD2 (6 bases). The length of the CDR3 is 12 residues. CDR1 SNHLY and CDR2 FYNNEI come from the germline V gene. Trimming left V 6 bases short and J 7 bases short, with 12 bases between. This chain's CDR3 is CASRRDFGTQYF. CDR3 coding DNA: TGTGCCAGCAGACGGGACTTTGGGACCCAGTACTTC.

This clonotype occurred many times. The CDR3 region is CASSPDTGRPEAFF. The CDR3, as DNA: TGTGCCAGCAGCCCGGATACAGGGAGGCCTGAAGCTTTCTTT. The chain couples TRBV7-8 to TRBJ1-1; a weak D match, TRBD1 (6 bases). V gave up 5 bases and J gave up 6 bases, with 16 bases separating them. This CDR3 comprises 14 residues. CDR1 and CDR2 (germline): SGHVS, FQNEAQ.

This clonotype was seen at least ten times. The chain carries TRBV19 and TRBJ2-2; weak D call: TRBD2 (6 bases). Trimming pared 3 bases from V and 4 bases from J, leaving 15 bases between. Germline lookup yields CDR1 LNHDA and CDR2 SQIVND (reference sequence). The CDR3 loop spans 16 amino acids. DNA of the CDR3: TGTGCCAGTAGTATGGCCTCAAGGCGGGGCACCGGGGAGCTGTTTTTT. Translated: CASSMASRRGTGELFF.

This clonotype has a count of ten or more. The chain couples TRBV4-3 to TRBJ1-3; D unresolved. Germline CDR1 and CDR2: LGHNA and YSLEER. This CDR3 is 13 amino acids long. V lost 0 bases, J lost 2 bases, and 2 bases lay in between. The CDR3 sequence: CASSQDTGNTIYF. The DNA for the CDR3 is TGCGCCAGCAGCCAAGATACTGGAAACACCATATATTTT.

This clonotype was observed at least ten times. V and J are TRBV24-1 and TRBJ2-2; D possibly corresponds to TRBD2 (6 bases). V was pared by 2 bases and J by 13 bases, with 13 bases between. CDR3 size: 13 residues. Germline V gives CDR1 KGHDR, CDR2 SFDVKD. The CDR3 bases are TGTGCCACCAGTGATTGGCGGGGACCTGGGCTGTTTTTT. Translating gives CATSDWRGPGLFF.

This clonotype was observed a few times. V is TRBV18 and J is TRBJ2-7; D is undetermined. The germline CDR1 and CDR2 sequences are KGHSH and LQKENI. V lost 0 bases, J lost 2 bases, and 11 bases lay in between. The CDR3 has 15 amino acids. The CDR3 spells CASSPPTRTTYEQYF. The CDR3 nucleotides read TGTGCCAGCTCACCACCGACCCGAACGACCTACGAGCAGTACTTC.

This clonotype was counted ten times or more. The chain carries TRBV7-9 and TRBJ2-7; D possibly uses TRBD1 or TRBD2 (6 bases each). The CDR3 spans 12 residues. The germline CDR1 and CDR2 sequences are SEHNR and FQNEAQ (reference sequence). V was pared by 9 bases and J by 4 bases, with 13 bases between. The DNA for the CDR3 is TGTGCCAGTGCGACAGGAGGGTACGAGCAGTACTTC. Translating gives CASATGGYEQYF.

The chain recombines TRBV6-6 with TRBJ2-7; D is uncertain. The CDR3 spans 13 residues. Germline CDR1 reads MNHNY; CDR2 reads SVGAGI (reference sequence). V was trimmed by 4 bases and J by 2 bases, leaving 9 bases between them. CDR3 in DNA: TGTGCCAGCAGTTCTAACAGCGCCTACGAGCAGTACTTC. Its translation: CASSSNSAYEQYF.

The sample holds many counts of this clonotype. This sequence joins TRBV6-6 and TRBJ2-7; 7 nucleotides agree with TRBD1. This CDR3 is 14 amino acids long. The V gene's germline CDR1 is MNHNY and CDR2 SVGAGI (reference sequence). The ends lost 6 bases at V and 3 bases at J; junction bases unmatched: 8. The CDR3 nucleotides are TGTGCCAGCAGCCCCGAAGGACAGGTCTACGAGCAGTACTTC. It codes for CASSPEGQVYEQYF.

There are a few counts of this clonotype. V and J are TRBV19 and TRBJ2-2; TRBD1 might be the D (5 bases). This CDR3 comprises 13 residues. V dropped 6 bases and J dropped 4 bases, with 9 bases sitting between them. Germline loops: CDR1 LNHDA, CDR2 SQIVND (reference sequence). The CDR3 sequence is CASRDTFTGELFF. The DNA of the CDR3 is TGTGCCAGTAGGGACACGTTCACCGGGGAGCTGTTTTTT.

There are many counts of this clonotype. This chain links TRBV12-3 or TRBV12-4 with TRBJ1-1; perhaps TRBD1 as D (6 bases). CDR3 size: 14 residues. V was cut by 5 bases and J by 4 bases, with 14 bases left in between. CDR3 sequence (DNA): TGTGCCAGCAGTCGACAGGAGATTGTCACTGAAGCTTTCTTT. Encoded protein: CASSRQEIVTEAFF.